This T cell receptor (beta chain) came from a study of molecular identifiers for immune sequencing clone quantification. The table lists this clonotype with a few counts. TCRdb redid the calling of the PCR reads with MiXCR, one entry per CDR3 protein. The table has approximately 590,000 distinct CDR3 sequences, around 25% seen once. Between the trimmed V and J ends, which lost 5 bases and 0 bases, there was a span of 11 bases. CDR1 is LNHDA, CDR2 SQIVND, per germline (reference sequence). The CDR3 extends over 14 amino acids. The TCR comes from a human donor in good health. Some libraries in this study had Jurkat cell RNA spiked in. The sequencing input was naive CD8+ T cells from blood, with Jurkat cell RNA spiked in. Sample subset: FACS-sorted CD8+CD4-CCR7+CD45RA+ naive T cells. The V call is TRBV19, the J call TRBJ2-7, with no clear D. As DNA, the CDR3 is TGTGCCAGTAGTCCTTTTTACAGCTCCTACGAGCAGTACTTC. Amino acids: CASSPFYSSYEQYF.